Presented here are 18 T cell receptor beta chains from one specimen sequenced in a study of cytotoxic CD8 clonotypes in ibrutinib-treated CLL. The table came from immunoSEQ multiplex PCR; TCRdb's copy has only in-frame clones and leaves some out. Of around 140,000 clones in the sample, 80% were seen once. The material was PBMCs, obtained after 36 months of ibrutinib treatment. Receptors were obtained from a human donor with chronic lymphocytic leukemia.

V usage is TRBV6-1 and J usage is TRBJ1-4; D is unclear. CDR3 length equals 13 residues. From germline, CDR1 is MNHNS and CDR2 SASEGT. V was trimmed by 1 base and J by 11 bases, leaving 11 bases between them. CDR3 coding DNA: TGTGCCAGCAGTGAAGTAGTCGGATATAAACTGTTTTTT. Its protein is CASSEVVGYKLFF.

The V and J genes are TRBV30 and TRBJ2-7, with D tentatively TRBD1 or TRBD2 (5 bases each). This CDR3 has 11 amino acids. CDR1 is GTSNPN, CDR2 SVGIG, per germline (reference sequence). V lost 0 bases to trimming and J lost 10 bases, with 10 bases between them. CDR3: CAWSVGDRQYF. CDR3 in DNA: TGTGCCTGGAGTGTGGGGGATCGACAGTACTTC.

CDR3 in DNA: TGTGCCAGCAGCTTAGGGGCAGGGGACGGCTACACCTTC. Protein sequence: CASSLGAGDGYTF. This rearrangement joins TRBV7-9 to TRBJ1-2; a possible D gene is TRBD1 (6 bases). The CDR3 loop spans 13 amino acids. V was clipped by 1 base and J by 8 bases, with 11 bases between them. Germline CDR1 and CDR2: SEHNR and FQNEAQ (reference sequence).

V usage is TRBV10-3 and J usage is TRBJ1-1, with TRBD1 matching over 8 bases. This CDR3 contains 18 residues. Germline CDR1 reads ENHRY; CDR2 reads SYGVKD. V shed 0 bases, J shed 5 bases, and the junction held 14 bases outside the gene matches. CDR3 sequence (DNA): TGTGCCATCAGTGAGTCGACTCTGACAGGGGTTAAGGGTACTGAAGCTTTCTTT. Amino acids: CAISESTLTGVKGTEAFF.

J is TRBJ2-5 and V is TRBV7-6; maybe TRBD1 (5 bases). This CDR3 has 16 amino acids. CDR1 is SGHVS and CDR2 is FNYEAQ in the germline V gene. The V gene lost 4 bases and the J gene lost 0 bases, with 15 bases spanning the gap. CDR3 DNA sequence: TGTGCCAGCAGCTCCATAGGGGCTATGTACCAAGAGACCCAGTACTTC. This codes for CASSSIGAMYQETQYF.

For this clone: This sample includes further DNA sequences coding for the same CDR3. The rearrangement uses TRBV6-5 and TRBJ2-7; D remains unclear. The CDR3 has 12 residues. The germline V gene has CDR1 MNHEY and CDR2 SVGAGI. The V end was cut by 4 bases, the J end by 0 bases, with 4 bases between. This CDR3 is CASSSDSYEQYF. In DNA, the CDR3 is TGTGCCAGCAGTTCAGACTCCTACGAGCAGTACTTC.

The chain has TRBV10-1 and TRBJ2-1; TRBD2 might be the D (6 bases). The germline CDR1 and CDR2 sequences are WNHNN and SYGVQD (reference sequence). This CDR3 has 14 residues. Trimming pared 4 bases from V and 8 bases from J, leaving 15 bases between. The CDR3 is CASSAGGSIYEQFF. The CDR3 DNA is TGCGCCAGCAGTGCTGGGGGGTCGATTTATGAGCAGTTCTTC.

The J gene is TRBJ1-1, the V gene TRBV5-1; TRBD1 might be the D (5 bases). Looked up from germline, CDR1 is SGHRS and CDR2 is YFSETQ. V shed 3 bases and J shed 3 bases, with 12 bases lying between them. The CDR3 sequence is 14 residues long. This CDR3 reads CASSWRAGDTEAFF. DNA of the CDR3: TGCGCCAGCAGCTGGCGGGCGGGGGACACTGAAGCTTTCTTT.

This chain joins TRBV7-8 and TRBJ2-4; D uncertain. The V end lost 0 bases, the J end lost 0 bases, and 9 bases lay between the germline ends. Germline CDR1 is SGHVS and CDR2 is FQNEAQ. This CDR3 is built from 16 residues. The CDR3 DNA sequence: TGTGCCAGCAGCTTAGCCGCAGTAATAGCCAAAAACATTCAGTACTTC. Translating gives CASSLAAVIAKNIQYF.

The chain couples TRBV5-1 to TRBJ2-7, with a weak D call TRBD2 (5 bases). The germline V and J ends were trimmed by 0 bases and 7 bases, with 17 bases remaining between them. In germline, CDR1 is SGHRS, CDR2 YFSETQ. The CDR3 sequence is 15 residues long. The CDR3 sequence: CASSLEPSSRVEQYF. The CDR3 region has the DNA TGCGCCAGCAGCTTGGAACCGTCTAGCCGGGTTGAGCAGTACTTC.

The V and J genes are TRBV25-1 and TRBJ2-1, with TRBD1 matching 9 bases. There are 15 residues in the CDR3. In germline, CDR1 is MGHDK, CDR2 SYGVNS. The V gene end was trimmed by 4 bases and the J gene end by 1 base; junction bases not matched to a gene: 2. The CDR3: CASSATGGSYNEQFF. CDR3 in DNA: TGTGCCAGCAGTGCGACAGGGGGGTCCTACAATGAGCAGTTCTTC.

The chain joins TRBV10-3 to TRBJ2-3; maybe TRBD2 (5 bases). This CDR3 region has 12 residues. The V end was cut by 9 bases, the J end by 0 bases, with 7 bases between. The germline gives CDR1 ENHRY, CDR2 SYGVKD. The CDR3 spells CAIRRSTDTQYF. The CDR3, as DNA: TGTGCCATTCGGAGGAGCACAGATACGCAGTATTTT.

J is TRBJ2-1 and V is TRBV28; 9 nucleotides align to TRBD2. CDR1 is MDHEN and CDR2 is SYDVKM in the germline V gene. V trimming: 8 bases; J trimming: 0 bases; junction bases outside the gene matches: 8. There are 16 residues in the CDR3. The CDR3 DNA follows: TGTGCCAGCGGGTCTAGCGGGGAGAGCTCCTACAATGAGCAGTTCTTC. This codes for CASGSSGESSYNEQFF.

The V gene is TRBV27, the J gene TRBJ1-5, with D possibly TRBD1 on 6 matching bases. From germline, CDR1 is MNHEY and CDR2 SMNVEV (reference sequence). The V gene lost 5 bases and the J gene lost 11 bases, with 16 bases spanning the gap. The CDR3 is 13 residues long. The CDR3: CASSQGRRGAQHF. Here the CDR3 DNA reads TGTGCCAGCAGTCAGGGGAGGCGGGGAGCCCAGCATTTT.

Details on this clone: In the same sample, other DNA sequences code for this CDR3. V gene TRBV28 combines with J gene TRBJ2-7; D is ambiguous. Per germline, CDR1 MDHEN and CDR2 SYDVKM. The V gene lost 5 bases and the J gene lost 3 bases, with 5 bases spanning the gap. This CDR3 is 11 amino acids long. For the CDR3, the DNA is TGTGCCAGCAGTCTCCGCTACGAGCAGTACTTC. Its translation is CASSLRYEQYF.

V usage is TRBV19 and J usage is TRBJ2-2, with 9 bases that match TRBD1. The CDR3 totals 15 residues. Germline trimming cut 3 bases from V and 4 bases from J; bases unmatched to any gene: 3. Germline values: CDR1 LNHDA, CDR2 SQIVND (reference sequence). In nucleotides, the CDR3 is TGTGCCAGTAGTATCGGACAGGGGATCACCGGGGAGCTGTTTTTT. Amino acid sequence: CASSIGQGITGELFF.

The genes are TRBV7-6 and TRBJ1-5, with a weak D call TRBD1 (5 bases). V shed 3 bases and J shed 4 bases, with 19 bases lying between them. The CDR3 contains 17 residues. Germline CDR1 reads SGHVS; CDR2 reads FNYEAQ. The CDR3 nucleotides read TGTGCCAGCAGCTTGAACGGCAGCCCTGGGGCAAATCAGCCCCAGCATTTT. It codes for CASSLNGSPGANQPQHF.

About this clone itself: This same CDR3 is encoded by further DNA sequences in the sample. V gene TRBV19 combines with J gene TRBJ2-7; perhaps D is TRBD1 or TRBD2 (5 bases each). V dropped 1 base and J dropped 4 bases, with 8 bases sitting between them. Germline loops: CDR1 LNHDA, CDR2 SQIVND (reference sequence). The CDR3 has 13 amino acids. This CDR3 is CASSIGGGYEQYF. The CDR3 DNA follows: TGTGCCAGTAGTATAGGTGGGGGTTACGAGCAGTACTTC. The whole variable domain, filled in from reference TRBV19 and TRBJ2-7, reads DGGITQSPKYLFRKEGQNVTLSCEQNLNHDAMYWYRQDPGQGLRLIYYSQIVNDFQKGDIAEGYSVSREKKESFPLTVTSAQKNPTAFYLCASSIGGGYEQYFGPGTRLTVT.